This T cell receptor (beta chain) was sequenced during a study of cytomegalovirus exposure and HLA in healthy donors. In the study overall: The roughly 120 validation repertoires, a later analysis reported, used the same platform as the approximately 700 first-cohort repertoires.

This CDR3 has 13 residues. CDR1 is SGHNT, CDR2 YYREEE, per germline (reference sequence). Trimming removed 1 base at V and 7 bases at J, with 6 bases between. This clone was picked up a small number of times. Its cognate antigen is unknown. Findings and caveats of the study: A list of approximately 160 TCR beta chains associated with cytomegalovirus was given. Across donors, most TCRs were seen rarely, yet some public ones were widespread.

The protocol was immunoSEQ multiplex PCR, while the TCRdb copy is restricted to in-frame clones and leaves out a portion. The sample records approximately 270,000 clones, 65% to 90% being singletons. Sequenced input: PBMCs. The sequence was collected from a woman under 30 in good health and CMV-seronegative. V usage is TRBV5-4 and J usage is TRBJ1-6; no clear D. CDR3 DNA: TGTGCCAGCAGCTTGCCTTCGAATTCACCCCTCCACTTT. Translating it yields CASSLPSNSPLHF.